The 8 T cell receptor beta chains presented below share a single source sample, sequenced in a study of blood T cell repertoires in COVID-19. Sequencing used immunoSEQ multiplex PCR; TCRdb keeps in-frame clones, though not all of them. The data contain around 16,000 clones, around 80% of them singletons. Sequencing was performed on peripheral blood. The receptors shown here come from a human donor in a cohort sampled during active COVID-19.

The J gene is TRBJ1-5, the V gene TRBV29-1; D is possibly TRBD1 (5 bases). This CDR3 has 13 residues. From germline, CDR1 is SQVTM and CDR2 ANQGSEA. Trimming pared 7 bases from V and 0 bases from J, leaving 10 bases between. CDR3 amino acids: CSAAGGSNQPQHF. CDR3 coding DNA: TGCAGCGCCGCGGGGGGTAGCAATCAGCCCCAGCATTTT.

The CDR3 region is CSASGQPSRPQHF. In nucleotides, the CDR3 is TGCAGTGCTAGTGGACAGCCATCTCGGCCCCAGCATTTT. The chain recombines TRBV20-1 with TRBJ1-5; perhaps TRBD1 as D (6 bases). Germline CDR1 and CDR2: DFQATT and SNEGSKA (reference sequence). The V end was cut by 3 bases, the J end by 9 bases, with 15 bases between. CDR3 length: 13 residues.

The V call is TRBV5-6, the J call TRBJ1-2; TRBD1 might be the D (6 bases). In germline, CDR1 is SGHDT, CDR2 YYEEEE. This CDR3 contains 14 residues. Trimming removed 0 bases from V and 7 bases from J, with 13 bases in between. CDR3 DNA sequence: TGTGCCAGCAGCTTGGGTACAGGGAGCTTTGGCTACACCTTC. Residues: CASSLGTGSFGYTF.

V and J are TRBV6-5 and TRBJ1-4; a weak D match, TRBD1 (6 bases). CDR1 is MNHEY and CDR2 is SVGAGI in the germline V gene. V was pared by 0 bases and J by 8 bases, with 16 bases between. There are 16 residues in the CDR3. In DNA form, the CDR3 reads TGTGCCAGCAGTTACTCGCGTCCCCACCAGGGGGAAAAACTGTTTTTT. Amino acids: CASSYSRPHQGEKLFF.

In its sample, this clone was seen a few times. This chain connects TRBV28 to TRBJ2-1, with D maybe TRBD1 (5 bases). Trimming cost V 3 bases and J 0 bases, with 12 bases left between them. The germline gives CDR1 MDHEN, CDR2 SYDVKM. The CDR3 extends over 16 amino acids. The CDR3 DNA is TGTGCCAGCAGTTTCCGTGACAGCAGCTCCTACAATGAGCAGTTCTTC. This gives the protein CASSFRDSSSYNEQFF.

The J gene is TRBJ1-3, the V gene TRBV18; D is unresolved. The length of the CDR3 is 12 residues. Trimming stripped 3 bases from V and 6 bases from J, with 6 bases between. Germline V gene lookup returns CDR1 KGHSH and CDR2 LQKENI. CDR3 protein: CASSPDSNTIYF. Here the CDR3 DNA reads TGTGCCAGCTCACCGGACTCAAACACCATATATTTT.

This clone was observed a handful of times. The V call is TRBV2, the J call TRBJ1-5; a weak D match, TRBD1 (6 bases). The CDR3 covers 13 residues. V dropped 6 bases and J dropped 4 bases, with 10 bases sitting between them. The germline V gene encodes CDR1 SNHLY and CDR2 FYNNEI. The CDR3 loop is CASRDDRNQPQHF. For the CDR3, the DNA is TGTGCCAGCAGAGACGACAGGAATCAGCCCCAGCATTTT.

The chain carries TRBV5-8 and TRBJ1-1; 7 positions agree with TRBD1. With V trimmed by 5 bases and J by 7 bases, 11 bases remained unmatched. Germline CDR1 reads SGHTS; CDR2 reads YDEGEE. There are 14 residues in the CDR3. CDR3 nucleotides: TGTGCCAGCAGATCCGACAGGGCCTTTGGTGAAGCTTTCTTT. Amino acid sequence: CASRSDRAFGEAFF.